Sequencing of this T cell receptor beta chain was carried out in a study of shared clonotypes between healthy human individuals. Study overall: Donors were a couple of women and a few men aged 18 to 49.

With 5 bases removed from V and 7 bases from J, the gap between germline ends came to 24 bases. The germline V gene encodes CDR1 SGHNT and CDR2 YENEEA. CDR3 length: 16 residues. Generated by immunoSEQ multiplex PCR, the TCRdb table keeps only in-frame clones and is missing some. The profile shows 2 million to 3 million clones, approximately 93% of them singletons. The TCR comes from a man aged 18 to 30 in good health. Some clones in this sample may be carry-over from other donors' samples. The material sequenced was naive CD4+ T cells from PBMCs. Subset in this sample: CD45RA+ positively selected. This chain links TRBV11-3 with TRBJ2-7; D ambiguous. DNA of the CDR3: TGTGCCAGCAGCCTAACCGGGCCGAGAGGTTTTGTGGAGCAGTACTTC. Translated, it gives CASSLTGPRGFVEQYF. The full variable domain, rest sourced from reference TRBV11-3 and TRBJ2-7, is EAGVVQSPRYKIIEKKQPVAFWCNPISGHNTLYWYLQNLGQGPELLIRYENEEAVDDSQLPKDRFSAERLKGVDSTLKIQPAELGDSAVYLCASSLTGPRGFVEQYFGPGTRLTVT.